The 28 T cell receptor beta chains below come from one sample, sequenced in a study of blood T cell repertoires in COVID-19. The repertoire was sequenced with immunoSEQ multiplex PCR; TCRdb's copy has only in-frame clones and lacks some. The sample records 55,000 to 90,000 clones, about 88% being singletons. The sequenced material came from peripheral blood. The receptors originated from a man between 65 and 85 years old with active COVID-19.

The chain recombines TRBV5-1 with TRBJ1-6; 7 bases align to TRBD1. The trim removed 4 bases at V and 7 bases at J, leaving 5 bases unmatched. This CDR3 has 14 residues. Germline V gene sequence: CDR1 SGHRS, CDR2 YFSETQ. The CDR3 sequence is CASSGGGRNSPLHF. The CDR3 DNA is TGCGCCAGCAGCGGAGGGGGCAGGAATTCACCCCTCCACTTT.

This chain connects TRBV3-1 (or the pseudogene TRBV3-2) to TRBJ2-5; no reliable D call. CDR3 size: 13 residues. Germline V gene lookup returns CDR1 LGHDT and CDR2 YNNKEL (reference sequence). V was trimmed by 4 bases and J by 1 base, leaving 7 bases between them. CDR3 amino acids: CASSPPSQETQYF. CDR3 DNA sequence: TGTGCCAGCAGCCCTCCGAGCCAAGAGACCCAGTACTTC.

The chain employs TRBV18 and TRBJ2-6; tentatively, D is TRBD2 (5 bases). CDR3 length: 14 residues. Germline CDR1 is KGHSH and CDR2 is LQKENI. V gave up 2 bases and J gave up 6 bases, with 8 bases separating them. The CDR3: CASSPIGKANVLTF. The CDR3 nucleotides read TGTGCCAGCTCACCAATCGGGAAGGCCAACGTCCTGACTTTC.

The chain couples TRBV7-3 to TRBJ2-3, with D maybe TRBD2 (6 bases). Germline-derived CDR1 and CDR2 are SGHTA and FQGTGA. The V end lost 3 bases, the J end lost 4 bases, and 8 bases lay between the germline ends. The CDR3 contains 13 residues. CDR3: CASSLREADTQYF. The CDR3 DNA reads TGTGCCAGCAGCTTGAGGGAGGCAGATACGCAGTATTTT.

The rearrangement joins TRBV18 to TRBJ1-6; D is uncertain. Germline V lookup: CDR1 KGHSH, CDR2 LQKENI. V was trimmed by 2 bases and J by 6 bases, leaving 8 bases between them. The CDR3 length is 14 residues. CDR3 region: CASSPGLLNSPLHF. The CDR3 region has the DNA TGTGCCAGCTCACCAGGCCTCCTTAATTCACCCCTCCACTTT.

The chain is built from TRBV28 and TRBJ1-5; perhaps TRBD1 as D (5 bases). From germline, CDR1 is MDHEN and CDR2 SYDVKM. The CDR3 loop spans 14 amino acids. The V gene lost 6 bases and the J gene lost 0 bases, with 9 bases spanning the gap. CDR3 nucleotide sequence: TGTGCCAGCAGACGCACAGGTAGCAATCAGCCCCAGCATTTT. Its protein is CASRRTGSNQPQHF.

This CDR3 is CASSPPGLEQYF. The CDR3 bases are TGTGCCAGCAGTCCTCCTGGGCTCGAGCAGTACTTC. The chain recombines TRBV28 with TRBJ2-7; D gene unclear. V was shortened by 5 bases and J by 6 bases, with 11 bases between the two germline ends. CDR3 size: 12 residues. Germline CDR1 is MDHEN and CDR2 is SYDVKM. The variable domain in full, with the rest retrieved from reference TRBV28 and TRBJ2-7, is DVKVTQSSRYLVKRTGEKVFLECVQDMDHENMFWYRQDPGLGLRLIYFSYDVKMKEKGDIPEGYSVSREKKERFSLILESASTNQTSMYLCASSPPGLEQYFGPGTRLTVT.

V is TRBV5-4 and J is TRBJ2-2; possibly TRBD2 for D (5 bases). V was trimmed by 0 bases and J by 10 bases, leaving 10 bases between them. Germline assignment: CDR1 SGHNT and CDR2 YYREEE (reference sequence). There are 13 residues in the CDR3. The CDR3 protein is CASSLALAAELFF. For the CDR3, the DNA is TGTGCCAGCAGCTTGGCGCTAGCTGCGGAGCTGTTTTTT.

This chain connects TRBV5-4 to TRBJ2-7; TRBD1 matches 10 bases. This CDR3 region has 16 residues. Unmatched junction bases numbered 11, after V lost 4 bases and J lost 4 bases. Germline CDR1 reads SGHNT; CDR2 reads YYREEE (reference sequence). Written as DNA, the CDR3 is TGTGCCAGCAGCCCCACCGGGACAGGGGTTAGGTACGAGCAGTACTTC. Translated: CASSPTGTGVRYEQYF.

The count of this clone is one. V gene TRBV6-2 or TRBV6-3 combines with J gene TRBJ2-3; 11 bases align to TRBD2. J lost 5 bases, V lost 4 bases, and 5 bases had no gene match. The CDR3 is 15 residues long. The V gene's germline CDR1 is MNHEY and CDR2 SVGEGT. DNA for the CDR3: TGTGCCAGCAGTTCCCTCCTAGCGGGAGGAGATACGCAGTATTTT. Amino acid sequence: CASSSLLAGGDTQYF.

The chain uses TRBV6-2 or TRBV6-3 and TRBJ1-2; D is undetermined. V lost 6 bases to trimming and J lost 4 bases, with 18 bases between them. Germline loops: CDR1 MNHEY, CDR2 SVGEGT. The CDR3 has 15 amino acids. The CDR3 coding sequence is TGTGCCAGCAGCGGCCCAAACAGTGGAAGCTATGGCTACACCTTC. This encodes CASSGPNSGSYGYTF.

The chain has TRBV29-1 and TRBJ2-1, with 8 bases matching TRBD2. J was trimmed by 2 bases and V by 4 bases; bases with no gene match: 1. Germline assignment: CDR1 SQVTM and CDR2 ANQGSEA. The CDR3 extends over 13 amino acids. CDR3 amino acids: CSVGGGPYNEQFF. CDR3 coding DNA: TGCAGCGTTGGCGGGGGGCCCTACAATGAGCAGTTCTTC.

This clone was observed at least ten times. The rearrangement joins TRBV9 to TRBJ2-1; 7 nucleotides line up with TRBD1. The junction had 4 bases not matched to a gene; V was cut back by 7 bases and J by 0 bases. Germline V CDR1 and CDR2: SGDLS, YYNGEE. This CDR3 region has 14 residues. The CDR3, as DNA: TGTGCCAGCGGTGGGGACAGCTCCTACAATGAGCAGTTCTTC. This gives the protein CASGGDSSYNEQFF.

The gene calls are TRBV7-2 and TRBJ2-7; 13 nucleotides match TRBD2. This CDR3 has 16 amino acids. V was pared by 5 bases and J by 2 bases, with 6 bases of the junction left unmatched. Germline values: CDR1 SGHTA, CDR2 FQGNSA. The CDR3: CASSPRLAGGPYEQYF. The CDR3, as DNA: TGTGCCAGCAGCCCGAGACTAGCGGGAGGCCCCTACGAGCAGTACTTC.

This clone has only a few counts. The V and J genes are TRBV7-2 and TRBJ2-3; 11 bases line up with TRBD2. The germline CDR1 and CDR2 sequences are SGHTA and FQGNSA. V shed 5 bases, J shed 5 bases, and the junction held 6 bases outside the gene matches. This CDR3 comprises 15 residues. CDR3 nucleotide sequence: TGTGCCAGCAGCCGTAGCGGGAGGGGGGGAGATACGCAGTATTTT. The encoded protein is CASSRSGRGGDTQYF.

V gene TRBV9 combines with J gene TRBJ2-7; 11 bases are a match to TRBD2. The CDR3 spans 14 residues. The V gene's germline CDR1 is SGDLS and CDR2 YYNGEE. The ends lost 3 bases at V and 5 bases at J; junction bases unmatched: 4. The CDR3 nucleotides read TGTGCCAGCAGCGACACTAGCGGGGGCCACGAGCAGTACTTC. Amino acids: CASSDTSGGHEQYF. Full variable domain (missing parts from reference TRBV9 and TRBJ2-7): DSGVTQTPKHLITATGQRVTLRCSPRSGDLSVYWYQQSLDQGLQFLIQYYNGEERAKGNILERFSAQQFPDLHSELNLSSLELGDSALYFCASSDTSGGHEQYFGPGTRLTVT.

The chain combines TRBV18 with TRBJ2-5; TRBD2 aligns across 10 bases. Losses at the gene ends were 3 bases for V and 3 bases for J; bases not matched to a gene: 4. This CDR3 is built from 15 residues. Per the germline V gene, CDR1 is KGHSH and CDR2 is LQKENI. CDR3 DNA: TGTGCCAGCTCACCCGAACTAGCGGGGAAAGAGACCCAGTACTTC. It encodes CASSPELAGKETQYF.

The chain recombines TRBV5-1 with TRBJ2-7; TRBD1 matches 8 bases. Germline V CDR1 and CDR2: SGHRS, YFSETQ. Losses at the gene ends were 3 bases for V and 5 bases for J; bases not matched to a gene: 7. There are 14 residues in the CDR3. The CDR3 sequence is CASSWTGRPDEQYF. In DNA, the CDR3 is TGCGCCAGCAGCTGGACAGGGAGACCCGACGAGCAGTACTTC.

The chain has TRBV14 and TRBJ1-4; tentatively, D is TRBD1 (5 bases). This CDR3 spans 14 amino acids. Germline V lookup: CDR1 SGHDN, CDR2 FVKESK. Trimming took 4 bases from V and 8 from J, leaving 14 bases between them. CDR3 sequence (DNA): TGTGCCAGCAGCCGCCGGACAAAGGGGGAAAAACTGTTTTTT. Amino acid sequence: CASSRRTKGEKLFF.

The chain links TRBV12-3 or TRBV12-4 to TRBJ2-3; D call uncertain. V lost 6 bases and J 2 bases, leaving 6 bases between the germline ends. CDR3 length: 12 amino acids. Here the CDR3 DNA reads TGTGCCAGCAGAACATCCACAGATACGCAGTATTTT. Protein: CASRTSTDTQYF.

The genes are TRBV19 and TRBJ1-5; no reliable D call. This CDR3 region has 11 residues. Per the germline V gene, CDR1 is LNHDA and CDR2 is SQIVND (reference sequence). V was shortened by 3 bases and J by 11 bases, with 8 bases between the two germline ends. Here the CDR3 DNA reads TGTGCCAGTAGTATTCCGGGGACCCAGCATTTT. Translating gives CASSIPGTQHF.

The chain combines TRBV6-5 with TRBJ2-7; TRBD1 is a possible D gene (7 bases). Trimming pared 4 bases from V and 7 bases from J, leaving 14 bases between. Germline V gives CDR1 MNHEY, CDR2 SVGAGI. The CDR3 loop spans 13 amino acids. The CDR3 sequence: CASSFRGALEQYF. The CDR3 DNA reads as TGTGCCAGCAGTTTCAGGGGGGCCCTTGAGCAGTACTTC.

This rearrangement joins TRBV11-1 to TRBJ2-7, with a weak D call TRBD2 (5 bases). The CDR3 sequence is 14 residues long. Germline-derived CDR1 and CDR2 are SGHAT and FQDESV (reference sequence). V gave up 5 bases and J gave up 2 bases, with 13 bases separating them. The DNA for the CDR3 is TGTGCCAGCAGCAGGCGGAGGACCCCCTACGAGCAGTACTTC. This translates into CASSRRRTPYEQYF.

This sequence joins TRBV7-2 and TRBJ2-3, with a weak D call TRBD2 (7 bases). CDR3 length: 16 amino acids. Germline V CDR1 and CDR2: SGHTA, FQGNSA. Trimming pared 5 bases from V and 0 bases from J, leaving 15 bases between. CDR3 protein: CASSPLGGRSTDTQYF. In nucleotides, the CDR3 is TGTGCCAGCAGCCCGCTCGGGGGGCGTAGCACAGATACGCAGTATTTT.

The chain combines TRBV28 with TRBJ2-3, with 7 bases matching TRBD2. V was pared by 5 bases and J by 4 bases, with 9 bases of the junction left unmatched. The CDR3 covers 15 residues. Germline CDR1 and CDR2: MDHEN and SYDVKM. The CDR3 DNA follows: TGTGCCAGCAGTCCCCCGAGGGCGGGGGCAGATACGCAGTATTTT. Its protein is CASSPPRAGADTQYF.

The rearrangement links TRBV5-1 to TRBJ2-3; D gene ambiguous. The CDR3 is made up of 14 amino acids. V lost 0 bases and J lost 0, with 5 bases in between. Germline values: CDR1 SGHRS, CDR2 YFSETQ. The CDR3 is CASSLARSTDTQYF. The CDR3 DNA sequence: TGCGCCAGCAGCTTGGCTCGGAGCACAGATACGCAGTATTTT. Full variable domain (outside the CDR3, taken from reference TRBV5-1 and TRBJ2-3): KAGVTQTPRYLIKTRGQQVTLSCSPISGHRSVSWYQQTPGQGLQFLFEYFSETQRNKGNFPGRFSGRQFSNSRSEMNVSTLELGDSALYLCASSLARSTDTQYFGPGTRLTVL.

This chain links TRBV7-2 with TRBJ2-3, with D perhaps TRBD1 (6 bases). The germline gives CDR1 SGHTA, CDR2 FQGNSA. This CDR3 has 12 residues. The V gene lost 5 bases and the J gene lost 6 bases, with 9 bases spanning the gap. CDR3 in DNA: TGTGCCAGCAGCCCGAGGGGGGATACGCAGTATTTT. Protein product: CASSPRGDTQYF.

The rearrangement links TRBV30 to TRBJ2-5, with TRBD2 matching 11 bases. The germline CDR1 and CDR2 sequences are GTSNPN and SVGIG (reference sequence). Trimming at V came to 5 bases and at J to 1 base, leaving 9 bases not matched to a gene. CDR3 length: 16 residues. The CDR3 nucleotides read TGTGCCTGGCGGGGGCGACTAGCGGGACTCCAAGAGACCCAGTACTTC. Protein sequence: CAWRGRLAGLQETQYF.